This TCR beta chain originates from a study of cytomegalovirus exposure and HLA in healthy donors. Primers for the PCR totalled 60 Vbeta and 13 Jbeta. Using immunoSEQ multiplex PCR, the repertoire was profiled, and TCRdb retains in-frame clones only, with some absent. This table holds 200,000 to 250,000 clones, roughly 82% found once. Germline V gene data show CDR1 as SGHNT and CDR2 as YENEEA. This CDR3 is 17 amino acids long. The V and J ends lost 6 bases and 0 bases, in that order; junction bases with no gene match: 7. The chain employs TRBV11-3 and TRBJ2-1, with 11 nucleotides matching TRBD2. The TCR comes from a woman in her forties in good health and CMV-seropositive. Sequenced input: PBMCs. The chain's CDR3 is CASRSRLAGLSYNEQFF. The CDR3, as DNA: TGTGCCAGCAGGTCTCGACTAGCGGGACTCTCCTACAATGAGCAGTTCTTC.